Below, 24 T cell receptor beta chains from the same sample are listed, as sequenced in a study of cytomegalovirus exposure and HLA in healthy donors (TCRdb year 2017). Library construction relied on the immunoSEQ multiplex PCR assay. TCRdb mirrors the immuneACCESS table, restricted to in-frame sequences. Some clones are absent from its copies; in checked studies, under half trace to an unresolved V gene, and the reason for the others is unknown. The sample table holds fewer than 80,000 clones, of which 96% were seen once. The ten largest clones represent about 4.5% of the sample. Source material: PBMCs. These receptors all come from a woman under 30 in good health and CMV-seropositive.

This chain joins TRBV27 and TRBJ2-1; 10 nucleotides match TRBD1. Trimming took 2 bases from V and 8 from J; bases not matched to a gene: 6. Germline CDR1 is MNHEY and CDR2 is SMNVEV (reference sequence). The CDR3 extends over 15 amino acids. DNA of the CDR3: TGTGCCAGCAGTTTAGCCCGGGACAGGGGATATGAGCAGTTCTTC. Translation gives CASSLARDRGYEQFF.

The genes are TRBV5-6 and TRBJ1-1; D gene uncertain. Trimming removed 2 bases at V and 3 bases at J, with 11 bases between. Looked up from germline, CDR1 is SGHDT and CDR2 is YYEEEE. The CDR3 loop spans 14 amino acids. The CDR3 DNA is TGTGCCAGCAGCTTTCCGGGATTCTACACTGAAGCTTTCTTT. Its translation is CASSFPGFYTEAFF.

The rearrangement joins TRBV6-6 to TRBJ1-2, with TRBD1 as a possible D gene (6 bases). Germline lookup yields CDR1 MNHNY and CDR2 SVGAGI (reference sequence). The CDR3 is 14 amino acids. V shed 6 bases and J shed 2 bases, with 13 bases lying between them. The chain's CDR3 is CASRPTGHNYGYTF. The CDR3 DNA is TGTGCCAGCAGACCGACAGGACACAACTATGGCTACACCTTC.

V is TRBV5-6 and J is TRBJ2-7; the D gene is possibly TRBD1 (6 bases). The V and J ends lost 4 bases and 3 bases respectively, with 14 bases between them. Per germline, CDR1 SGHDT and CDR2 YYEEEE. CDR3 length: 14 amino acids. This chain's CDR3 is CASSAGTDSYEQYF. CDR3 in DNA: TGTGCCAGCAGCGCCGGGACGGACAGCTACGAGCAGTACTTC.

This clone was picked up one time. V gene TRBV11-2 combines with J gene TRBJ2-5; TRBD1 aligns across 7 bases. Germline V gives CDR1 SGHAT, CDR2 FQNNGV. CDR3 size: 16 residues. With 5 bases clipped from V and 1 base from J, the junction kept 10 bases outside the gene matches. CDR3 bases: TGTGCCAGCAGCCCAGGGACAGCCCTCTCCCAAGAGACCCAGTACTTC. It yields the protein CASSPGTALSQETQYF.

The rearrangement uses TRBV28 and TRBJ2-3, with D perhaps matching TRBD1 (6 bases). The germline CDR1 and CDR2 sequences are MDHEN and SYDVKM. This CDR3 is 16 amino acids long. V was trimmed by 5 bases and J by 2 bases, leaving 17 bases between them. The CDR3 DNA reads as TGTGCCAGCAGTGTGACAGTAAGGGGGACCACAGATACGCAGTATTTT. Translation gives CASSVTVRGTTDTQYF.

The chain is built from TRBV28 and TRBJ2-2; 9 bases are a match to TRBD2. The CDR3 spans 16 residues. The V segment lost 5 bases and the J segment 0 bases; nucleotides outside the gene matches: 4. Germline values: CDR1 MDHEN, CDR2 SYDVKM. The CDR3 sequence: CASSPRLAANTGELFF. In nucleotides, the CDR3 is TGTGCCAGCAGTCCCCGACTAGCGGCGAACACCGGGGAGCTGTTTTTT.

The rearrangement uses TRBV19 and TRBJ2-1; 13 nucleotides agree with TRBD2. Germline V gene lookup returns CDR1 LNHDA and CDR2 SQIVND (reference sequence). Unmatched junction bases numbered 1, after V lost 4 bases and J lost 4 bases. CDR3 length: 15 amino acids. The CDR3 loop is CASSKGLAGYNEQFF. CDR3 DNA sequence: TGTGCCAGTAGTAAGGGACTAGCGGGGTACAATGAGCAGTTCTTC.

The rearrangement joins TRBV6-5 to TRBJ2-7; D possibly corresponds to TRBD2 (5 bases). V lost 3 bases and J 0 bases, leaving 12 bases between the germline ends. Germline loops: CDR1 MNHEY, CDR2 SVGAGI. This CDR3 spans 15 amino acids. Here the CDR3 DNA reads TGTGCCAGCAGTTATTCCCAGCGGAGCTCCTACGAGCAGTACTTC. The encoded protein is CASSYSQRSSYEQYF.

The rearrangement joins TRBV11-2 to TRBJ2-3; D is uncertain. This CDR3 region has 14 residues. Trimming left V 5 bases short and J 4 bases short, with 13 bases between. CDR1 SGHAT and CDR2 FQNNGV come from the germline V gene. CDR3 nucleotide sequence: TGTGCCAGCAGCGGGCCTAAGTGGGCAGATACGCAGTATTTT. Translating it yields CASSGPKWADTQYF.

This chain uses TRBV10-3 with TRBJ2-3; TRBD2 matches 9 bases. J gave up 4 bases and V 6 bases, and 5 bases lay outside the gene matches. Germline V gene lookup returns CDR1 ENHRY and CDR2 SYGVKD. This CDR3 is built from 14 residues. CDR3: CAIRSAGGADTQYF. The CDR3 DNA follows: TGTGCCATCAGGTCAGCGGGAGGAGCAGATACGCAGTATTTT.

This chain joins TRBV7-3 and TRBJ2-3; D possibly corresponds to TRBD2 (8 bases). The V gene's germline CDR1 is SGHTA and CDR2 FQGTGA. CDR3 length: 17 amino acids. V was cut by 5 bases and J by 8 bases, with 26 bases left in between. CDR3 loop: CASSDRGGGARGATQYF. The DNA of the CDR3 is TGTGCCAGCAGCGACCGGGGGGGCGGGGCCAGGGGGGCTACGCAGTATTTT.

In this sample, this clone turned up once. The rearrangement links TRBV7-2 to TRBJ1-2, with D perhaps matching TRBD1 (6 bases). V gave up 4 bases and J gave up 4 bases, with 16 bases separating them. In germline, CDR1 is SGHTA, CDR2 FQGNSA. The CDR3 is 15 amino acids. CDR3 protein: CASSSPSGQPYGYTF. Written as DNA, the CDR3 is TGTGCCAGCAGCTCGCCATCCGGACAGCCCTATGGCTACACCTTC.

In DNA form, the CDR3 reads TGTGCCAGCAGCCCGGCCGAGCTAGCCTACGAGCAGTACTTC. Its protein is CASSPAELAYEQYF. The J gene is TRBJ2-7, the V gene TRBV14; D gene unclear. Trimming pared 4 bases from V and 2 bases from J, leaving 12 bases between. Per germline, CDR1 SGHDN and CDR2 FVKESK. CDR3 length equals 14 residues.

This rearrangement joins TRBV27 to TRBJ1-3; D uncertain. The germline V gene has CDR1 MNHEY and CDR2 SMNVEV (reference sequence). The V end was cut by 0 bases, the J end by 1 base, with 10 bases between. The CDR3 is 16 amino acids. CDR3 amino acids: CASSLSGGLSGNTIYF. CDR3 in DNA: TGTGCCAGCAGTTTATCCGGTGGGCTATCTGGAAACACCATATATTTT.

The rearrangement joins TRBV21-1 to TRBJ2-7; TRBD2, the table's D call, lacks a check against the DNA. TRBV21-1 is classified as a pseudogene. The length of the CDR3 is 15 residues. CDR3 region: CASSKGTSGNYEQYF. In DNA, the CDR3 is TGTGCCAGCAGCAAAGGGACTAGCGGGAACTACGAGCAGTACTTC.

The V call is TRBV19, the J call TRBJ2-7, with 9 bases matching TRBD1. The CDR3 has 15 residues. Germline CDR1 LNHDA, CDR2 SQIVND (reference sequence). V lost 1 base and J lost 6; bases outside the gene matches: 7. The CDR3 sequence: CASSIGTGGRREQYF. In DNA, the CDR3 is TGTGCCAGTAGTATAGGCACAGGGGGCCGGCGCGAGCAGTACTTC.

This sequence joins TRBV6-1 and TRBJ1-5; 7 positions agree with TRBD1. The CDR3 length is 14 residues. The V gene end was trimmed by 8 bases and the J gene end by 4 bases; junction bases not matched to a gene: 8. CDR1 and CDR2 (germline): MNHNS, SASEGT. The CDR3 reads CASLNRGSNQPQHF. The CDR3 coding sequence is TGTGCCAGCCTCAACAGGGGTTCGAATCAGCCCCAGCATTTT.

This clone was found a few times. This chain links TRBV6-5 with TRBJ2-7; D not certain. The germline gives CDR1 MNHEY, CDR2 SVGAGI. This CDR3 has 11 amino acids. V gave up 5 bases and J gave up 2 bases, with 4 bases separating them. In nucleotides, the CDR3 is TGTGCCAGCAGTAGCACCTACGAGCAGTACTTC. Translating it yields CASSSTYEQYF.

The chain couples TRBV5-5 to TRBJ2-3; 7 nucleotides agree with TRBD2. Germline trimming cut 0 bases from V and 3 bases from J; bases unmatched to any gene: 4. Germline CDR1 SGHKS, CDR2 YYEKEE (reference sequence). This CDR3 region has 15 residues. The CDR3 protein is CASSLAAGVTDTQYF. The DNA of the CDR3 is TGTGCCAGCAGCTTGGCTGCGGGAGTGACAGATACGCAGTATTTT.

V and J are TRBV6-5 and TRBJ2-2; 7 bases map to TRBD1. Germline assignment: CDR1 MNHEY and CDR2 SVGAGI. Trimming cost V 0 bases and J 4 bases; bases outside gene matches: 2. The CDR3 totals 15 residues. The CDR3 sequence is CASSYSPGGTGELFF. In nucleotides, the CDR3 is TGTGCCAGCAGTTACTCGCCAGGGGGCACCGGGGAGCTGTTTTTT.

V is TRBV4-3 and J is TRBJ2-1; maybe TRBD2 (6 bases). Germline loops: CDR1 LGHNA, CDR2 YSLEER. Deletions cut 0 bases from V and 7 bases from J, with 13 bases between. The CDR3 is 15 residues long. CDR3 DNA sequence: TGCGCCAGCAGCCAAGAGGCTAGCGTGGGAAATGAGCAGTTCTTC. This sequence encodes CASSQEASVGNEQFF.

This chain connects TRBV4-1 to TRBJ2-3; D is possibly TRBD1 (5 bases). The CDR3 covers 14 residues. Germline CDR1 and CDR2: MGHRA and YSYEKL. Trimming left V 1 base short and J 4 bases short, with 9 bases between. CDR3: CASSQGQLPDTQYF. CDR3 DNA: TGCGCCAGCAGCCAAGGACAGCTTCCAGATACGCAGTATTTT.

This clone appeared once. The gene calls are TRBV7-9 and TRBJ2-1, with 16 bases that match TRBD2. CDR3 length: 19 amino acids. The germline CDR1 and CDR2 sequences are SEHNR and FQNEAQ (reference sequence). The V and J ends lost 2 bases and 13 bases, in that order; junction bases with no gene match: 17. The CDR3 spells CASSLRGLTGTSGRASQFF. As DNA, the CDR3 is TGTGCCAGCAGCTTAAGGGGACTAACCGGGACTAGCGGGAGGGCATCCCAGTTCTTC.